One and the same sample provided the 24 T cell receptor beta chains below, sequenced in a study of graft-versus-host responses after intestinal transplantation. The assay was immunoSEQ multiplex PCR, and TCRdb's table has in-frame clones only and misses some. The sample includes about 21,000 clones, around 56% of them seen just once. Sequencing used alloreactive CD4+ T cells from a mixed lymphocyte reaction culture, obtained before intestinal transplant. Sample subset: CFSE-low proliferating T cells sorted from approximately 6-day pre-transplant mixed lymphocyte reaction (GvH or HvG direction). These receptors all stem from a human patient who received an intestinal transplant.

The J gene is TRBJ1-1, the V gene TRBV5-1; TRBD1 aligns across 7 bases. In germline, CDR1 is SGHRS, CDR2 YFSETQ. The CDR3 is made up of 15 amino acids. J lost 0 bases, V lost 4 bases, and 6 bases had no gene match. The CDR3 sequence: CASSLGTALNTEAFF. CDR3 nucleotides: TGCGCCAGCAGCCTCGGGACAGCCCTGAACACTGAAGCTTTCTTT.

The chain is built from TRBV28 and TRBJ1-5, with 8 nucleotides matching TRBD1. The CDR3 runs 14 residues. Germline-derived CDR1 and CDR2 are MDHEN and SYDVKM. The V segment lost 3 bases and the J segment 6 bases; nucleotides outside the gene matches: 4. CDR3 sequence: CASSFQGAGQPQHF. CDR3 DNA: TGTGCCAGCAGTTTCCAGGGGGCCGGTCAGCCCCAGCATTTT.

The gene calls are TRBV5-4 and TRBJ2-6; 7 bases map to TRBD1. The V gene's germline CDR1 is SGHNT and CDR2 YYREEE (reference sequence). Trimming cost V 4 bases and J 0 bases; bases outside gene matches: 1. This CDR3 is 15 amino acids long. The CDR3 loop reads CASSRQGSGANVLTF. Here the CDR3 DNA reads TGTGCCAGCAGCCGACAGGGCTCTGGGGCCAACGTCCTGACTTTC. Using reference TRBV5-4 and TRBJ2-6 for the parts outside the CDR3, the full variable domain is ETGVTQSPTHLIKTRGQQVTLRCSSQSGHNTVSWYQQALGQGPQFIFQYYREEENGRGNFPPRFSGLQFPNYSSELNVNALELDDSALYLCASSRQGSGANVLTFGAGSRLTVL.

The V gene is TRBV5-1, the J gene TRBJ2-5, with D perhaps TRBD2 (7 bases). The CDR3 consists of 14 residues. Germline V gene sequence: CDR1 SGHRS, CDR2 YFSETQ. V was shortened by 3 bases and J by 4 bases, with 13 bases between the two germline ends. The CDR3 sequence is CASSSRGAGETQYF. CDR3 bases: TGCGCCAGCAGCTCCCGGGGGGCCGGAGAGACCCAGTACTTC.

V and J are TRBV7-2 and TRBJ2-7, with 12 bases fitting TRBD2. Germline trimming cut 4 bases from V and 7 bases from J; bases unmatched to any gene: 5. CDR1 and CDR2 (germline): SGHTA, FQGNSA. The CDR3 is 14 amino acids. The CDR3 sequence: CASSSSGGAWEQYF. CDR3 coding DNA: TGTGCCAGCAGCTCTAGCGGGGGGGCGTGGGAGCAGTACTTC.

The genes are TRBV18 and TRBJ2-5, with D perhaps TRBD2 (6 bases). The CDR3 is 14 amino acids. V lost 2 bases, J lost 1 base, and 8 bases lay in between. Germline V gene data show CDR1 as KGHSH and CDR2 as LQKENI. This CDR3 is CASSPNSGQETQYF. The CDR3 bases are TGTGCCAGCTCACCAAATAGCGGCCAAGAGACCCAGTACTTC.

The rearrangement joins TRBV27 to TRBJ1-5; D is perhaps TRBD1 (6 bases). Germline CDR1 reads MNHEY; CDR2 reads SMNVEV (reference sequence). The CDR3 sequence is 14 residues long. V was pared by 3 bases and J by 7 bases, with 13 bases between. CDR3: CASSFLGGGQPQHF. CDR3 DNA: TGTGCCAGCAGTTTTCTAGGGGGGGGGCAGCCCCAGCATTTT.

The chain links TRBV6-5 to TRBJ2-6; D is possibly TRBD1 (5 bases). V lost 2 bases to trimming and J lost 6 bases, with 14 bases between them. This CDR3 spans 16 amino acids. CDR1 is MNHEY and CDR2 is SVGAGI in the germline V gene. The CDR3 DNA reads TGTGCCAGCAGTTACAGCTCAGGGCAAGAGGCCAACGTCCTGACTTTC. Protein product: CASSYSSGQEANVLTF.

The chain joins TRBV5-4 to TRBJ1-1; D remains unclear. Deletions cut 2 bases from V and 2 bases from J, with 10 bases between. This CDR3 has 14 residues. Germline lookup yields CDR1 SGHNT and CDR2 YYREEE (reference sequence). The CDR3 DNA follows: TGTGCCAGCAGCTTCGGGGATAGAAACACTGAAGCTTTCTTT. It is translated as CASSFGDRNTEAFF.

The chain couples TRBV30 to TRBJ2-7; 9 nucleotides agree with TRBD1. Unmatched junction bases numbered 7, after V lost 8 bases and J lost 5 bases. The CDR3 length is 12 residues. Germline CDR1 is GTSNPN and CDR2 is SVGIG (reference sequence). The DNA for the CDR3 is TGTGCCGGGGGACAGGGATGGCACGAGCAGTACTTC. Its protein is CAGGQGWHEQYF.

The chain employs TRBV6-1 and TRBJ1-4; the D gene is possibly TRBD1 (6 bases). This CDR3 is built from 13 residues. V lost 5 bases to trimming and J lost 7 bases, with 11 bases between them. Looked up from germline, CDR1 is MNHNS and CDR2 is SASEGT. CDR3 protein: CASSPGVGEKLFF. CDR3 sequence (DNA): TGTGCCAGCAGTCCAGGGGTCGGTGAAAAACTGTTTTTT.

The chain uses TRBV5-4 and TRBJ2-2; D is undetermined. The V end lost 1 base, the J end lost 6 bases, and 16 bases lay between the germline ends. Germline loops: CDR1 SGHNT, CDR2 YYREEE (reference sequence). CDR3 length: 16 residues. CDR3 loop: CASSLSPSVVPGELFF. The CDR3 DNA reads as TGTGCCAGCAGCTTGAGCCCTAGTGTGGTACCCGGGGAGCTGTTTTTT.

For this clone: This sample also contains other DNA sequences that code for the same CDR3. The genes are TRBV19 and TRBJ2-3; 10 bases fit TRBD1. Germline V gene lookup returns CDR1 LNHDA and CDR2 SQIVND (reference sequence). Trimming removed 9 bases from V and 3 bases from J; junction bases left unmatched: 3. The CDR3 sequence is 13 residues long. For the CDR3, the DNA is TGTGCCAGCCGGGACAGGGGTACAGATACGCAGTATTTT. It specifies CASRDRGTDTQYF.

The chain recombines TRBV11-2 with TRBJ2-3; 12 bases are shared with TRBD2. J was trimmed by 5 bases and V by 6 bases; bases with no gene match: 9. The CDR3 has 16 amino acids. Germline V gives CDR1 SGHAT, CDR2 FQNNGV. The CDR3 reads CASRRLAGAGGDTQYF. For the CDR3, the DNA is TGTGCCAGCAGAAGACTAGCGGGGGCCGGGGGAGATACGCAGTATTTT.

In this sample, this clone turned up a few times. The chain combines TRBV6-5 with TRBJ2-7, with D perhaps TRBD1 (6 bases). The CDR3 consists of 15 residues. V gave up 2 bases and J gave up 0 bases, with 11 bases separating them. Germline V CDR1 and CDR2: MNHEY, SVGAGI. CDR3 in DNA: TGTGCCAGCAGTTACGGGACACTCGGCTCCTACGAGCAGTACTTC. Residues: CASSYGTLGSYEQYF.

The CDR3 DNA follows: TGCGCCAGCAGCCAAGATTTTCGGTTAATGACTTTCTTT. This translates into CASSQDFRLMTFF. This sequence joins TRBV4-1 and TRBJ1-1; D gene uncertain. Germline CDR1 is MGHRA and CDR2 is YSYEKL. The CDR3 length is 13 residues. Deletions cut 0 bases from V and 12 bases from J, with 14 bases between.

This clone is a singleton in its sample. The rearrangement links TRBV7-9 to TRBJ1-1; TRBD1 matches at 9 bases. The trim removed 5 bases at V and 4 bases at J, leaving 11 bases unmatched. The CDR3 consists of 16 residues. Germline V gene lookup returns CDR1 SEHNR and CDR2 FQNEAQ (reference sequence). Here the CDR3 reads CASSRTGGRLVTEAFF. Written as DNA, the CDR3 is TGTGCCAGCAGCCGAACAGGGGGCAGATTGGTCACTGAAGCTTTCTTT. Supplemented by reference TRBV7-9 and TRBJ1-1, the full variable domain reads DTGVSQNPRHKITKRGQNVTFRCDPISEHNRLYWYRQTLGQGPEFLTYFQNEAQLEKSRLLSDRFSAERPKGSFSTLEIQRTEQGDSAMYLCASSRTGGRLVTEAFFGQGTRLTVV.

The V and J genes are TRBV30 and TRBJ2-2; 8 bases agree with TRBD2. The CDR3 is made up of 14 amino acids. V lost 0 bases to trimming and J lost 5 bases; unmatched junction nucleotides: 2. Germline-derived CDR1 and CDR2 are GTSNPN and SVGIG (reference sequence). In DNA form, the CDR3 reads TGTGCCTGGAGTGTACGGGGGGGAACCGGGGAGCTGTTTTTT. This gives the protein CAWSVRGGTGELFF.

The V and J genes are TRBV5-1 and TRBJ2-3; possibly TRBD1 for D (6 bases). Germline V gene data show CDR1 as SGHRS and CDR2 as YFSETQ. The CDR3 is 14 amino acids. V was cut by 1 base and J by 2 bases, with 8 bases left in between. The CDR3 DNA reads TGCGCCAGCAGCTTGCAGGGGTACACAGATACGCAGTATTTT. It yields the protein CASSLQGYTDTQYF.

The J gene is TRBJ1-1, the V gene TRBV7-2; D may be TRBD1 (6 bases). The ends were cut back, 5 bases at V and 10 bases at J, with 14 bases in the middle. Germline CDR1 and CDR2: SGHTA and FQGNSA. The CDR3 is made up of 12 amino acids. Here the CDR3 DNA reads TGTGCCAGCAGCCCTACAGGGAGGGGAGCTTTCTTT. Protein sequence: CASSPTGRGAFF.

This chain links TRBV25-1 with TRBJ1-2; a weak D match, TRBD1 (5 bases). This CDR3 spans 13 amino acids. In germline, CDR1 is MGHDK, CDR2 SYGVNS. V was trimmed by 2 bases and J by 3 bases, leaving 7 bases between them. The CDR3 sequence is CASSEGGYYGYTF. CDR3 in DNA: TGTGCCAGCAGTGAAGGGGGGTACTATGGCTACACCTTC.

The chain combines TRBV6-5 with TRBJ2-7; D remains ambiguous. Between the trimmed V and J ends, which lost 8 bases and 1 base, there was a span of 6 bases. Germline V gene data show CDR1 as MNHEY and CDR2 as SVGAGI. The CDR3 runs to 11 residues. The CDR3, as DNA: TGTGCCAGCGTCGGTTCCTACGAGCAGTACTTC. It yields the protein CASVGSYEQYF.

The chain combines TRBV6-5 with TRBJ1-6; D might be TRBD1 (5 bases). Trimming cost V 1 base and J 8 bases, with 12 bases left between them. This CDR3 contains 15 residues. Germline-derived CDR1 and CDR2 are MNHEY and SVGAGI. CDR3 coding DNA: TGTGCCAGCAGTTACTTGGGGGGGAGTGATTCACCCCTCCACTTT. Its protein product is CASSYLGGSDSPLHF.

The rearrangement links TRBV9 to TRBJ2-2; no clear D. The CDR3 has 16 residues. The V gene lost 0 bases and the J gene lost 1 base, with 10 bases spanning the gap. CDR1 is SGDLS and CDR2 is YYNGEE in the germline V gene. The CDR3 protein is CASSVGRGRNTGELFF. DNA for the CDR3: TGTGCCAGCAGCGTAGGTCGCGGTAGGAACACCGGGGAGCTGTTTTTT.